These 26 T cell receptor beta chains share one sample of origin, sequenced in a study of blood T cell repertoires in COVID-19. The protocol was immunoSEQ multiplex PCR, while the TCRdb copy is restricted to in-frame clones and leaves out a portion. The data hold some 140,000 clones, with roughly four fifths observed a single time. Sequencing was done on a sample of peripheral blood. Receptor source: a human donor in a cohort sampled during active COVID-19.

The chain combines TRBV6-2 or TRBV6-3 with TRBJ2-7; TRBD1 might be the D (6 bases). Per germline, CDR1 MNHEY and CDR2 SVGEGT. The CDR3 loop spans 16 amino acids. Deletions cut 3 bases from V and 0 bases from J, with 15 bases between. This CDR3 reads CASSYRGQSASYEQYF. The DNA for the CDR3 is TGTGCCAGCAGTTATCGCGGACAGAGCGCCTCCTACGAGCAGTACTTC.

This chain links TRBV6-5 with TRBJ2-7; no firm D call. The V end was cut by 4 bases, the J end by 3 bases, with 10 bases between. The CDR3 contains 13 residues. The germline gives CDR1 MNHEY, CDR2 SVGAGI. The CDR3 nucleotides read TGTGCCAGCAGTTTGAACAGTCTCTACGAGCAGTACTTC. Translating it yields CASSLNSLYEQYF.

The rearrangement joins TRBV2 to TRBJ2-3; 9 nucleotides align to TRBD2. Germline assignment: CDR1 SNHLY and CDR2 FYNNEI. This CDR3 comprises 14 residues. The V gene end was trimmed by 6 bases and the J gene end by 4 bases; junction bases not matched to a gene: 5. CDR3 in amino acids: CASSFAGGSDTQYF. In DNA, the CDR3 is TGTGCCAGCAGCTTCGCGGGGGGGTCAGATACGCAGTATTTT.

J is TRBJ1-5 and V is TRBV24-1, with 7 bases that match TRBD1. This CDR3 comprises 16 residues. Germline CDR1 reads KGHDR; CDR2 reads SFDVKD. Trimming cost V 1 base and J 6 bases; bases outside gene matches: 8. The CDR3 loop is CATSDFNWDSPQPQHF. CDR3 sequence (DNA): TGTGCCACCAGTGATTTTAATTGGGACAGTCCTCAGCCCCAGCATTTT.

The chain couples TRBV10-2 to TRBJ2-7, with D perhaps matching TRBD2 (6 bases). CDR3 length: 15 residues. Per germline, CDR1 WSHSY and CDR2 SAAADI. Trimming took 5 bases from V and 2 from J, leaving 16 bases between them. CDR3 sequence: CASSIPGSGAYEQYF. CDR3 DNA sequence: TGCGCCAGCAGTATCCCTGGGTCGGGGGCCTACGAGCAGTACTTC.

V usage is TRBV2 and J usage is TRBJ1-1; no clear D. The CDR3 has 14 amino acids. CDR1 is SNHLY and CDR2 is FYNNEI in the germline V gene. V was cut by 8 bases and J by 5 bases, with 18 bases left in between. The CDR3 loop is CASGREGMGTEAFF. Here the CDR3 DNA reads TGTGCCAGCGGAAGGGAGGGAATGGGAACTGAAGCTTTCTTT.

The chain carries TRBV7-8 and TRBJ1-1; D is undetermined. Germline lookup yields CDR1 SGHVS and CDR2 FQNEAQ. CDR3 size: 14 residues. Trimming stripped 5 bases from V and 6 bases from J, with 16 bases between. CDR3 DNA: TGTGCCAGCAGCCAGGCTCTGTTTCAGGCTGAAGCTTTCTTT. Translated, it gives CASSQALFQAEAFF.

For this clone: At one end, the junction sequence differs from germline, possibly due to a read error. CDR3: CASSTGLLNTEAFF. The CDR3 DNA reads as TGTGCCAGCAGTACGGGACTTTTGAATACTGAAGCTTTCTTT. The chain couples TRBV6-5 to TRBJ1-1, with D perhaps TRBD1 (5 bases). Germline V gene lookup returns CDR1 MNHEY and CDR2 SVGAGI. The CDR3 extends over 14 amino acids.

The rearrangement joins TRBV9 to TRBJ2-2; 15 bases map to TRBD2. The V gene's germline CDR1 is SGDLS and CDR2 YYNGEE. The CDR3 has 17 amino acids. V lost 2 bases, J lost 7 bases, and 6 bases stayed unmatched. The CDR3: CASSVGLAGGRGGELFF. The CDR3, as DNA: TGTGCCAGCAGCGTGGGACTAGCGGGGGGCCGCGGCGGGGAGCTGTTTTTT.

J is TRBJ2-7 and V is TRBV5-1; D might be TRBD1 (5 bases). The germline V gene has CDR1 SGHRS and CDR2 YFSETQ. V lost 3 bases, J lost 5 bases, and 18 bases lay in between. The CDR3 length is 15 residues. The CDR3 nucleotides read TGCGCCAGCAGCTCCCCCCGGTGGGGCGATGACGAGCAGTACTTC. Protein: CASSSPRWGDDEQYF.

The chain uses TRBV6-2 or TRBV6-3 and TRBJ2-3; D gene uncertain. This CDR3 spans 13 amino acids. CDR1 MNHEY and CDR2 SVGEGT come from the germline V gene. V dropped 2 bases and J dropped 0 bases, with 3 bases sitting between them. CDR3 sequence: CASSYTSTDTQYF. Here the CDR3 DNA reads TGTGCCAGCAGTTACACTAGCACAGATACGCAGTATTTT.

The chain recombines TRBV3-1 (or the pseudogene TRBV3-2) with TRBJ2-1; perhaps TRBD2 as D (6 bases). Germline loops: CDR1 LGHDT, CDR2 YNNKEL (reference sequence). CDR3 length equals 12 residues. V was shortened by 10 bases and J by 8 bases, with 15 bases between the two germline ends. Written as DNA, the CDR3 is TGTGCCACGGGACTCCTTGGCGATGAGCAGTTCTTC. This encodes CATGLLGDEQFF.

The gene calls are TRBV28 and TRBJ2-7, with D perhaps TRBD2 (6 bases). Germline CDR1 MDHEN, CDR2 SYDVKM. The V and J ends lost 7 bases and 6 bases respectively, with 19 bases between them. There are 14 residues in the CDR3. CDR3: CASIGTGVRIEQYF. DNA of the CDR3: TGTGCCAGCATTGGGACTGGGGTTCGCATCGAGCAGTACTTC.

V and J are TRBV12-5 and TRBJ1-3; TRBD1 might be the D (5 bases). The CDR3 length is 14 residues. The V end was cut by 6 bases, the J end by 0 bases, with 9 bases between. The germline V gene has CDR1 LGHNT and CDR2 FRNRAP. This chain's CDR3 is CASGKTDSGNTIYF. The CDR3 DNA sequence: TGTGCTAGTGGCAAGACAGACTCTGGAAACACCATATATTTT.

This chain links TRBV19 with TRBJ2-6, with D possibly being TRBD2 (6 bases). This CDR3 has 15 amino acids. V dropped 5 bases and J dropped 2 bases, with 10 bases sitting between them. CDR1 and CDR2 from the germline V gene are LNHDA and SQIVND (reference sequence). The CDR3 DNA sequence: TGTGCCAGTAGTGAGTGGGGGGCTGGGGCCAACGTCCTGACTTTC. Protein: CASSEWGAGANVLTF.

The rearrangement links TRBV11-2 to TRBJ1-5, with D uncertain. Germline V gives CDR1 SGHAT, CDR2 FQNNGV. CDR3 length: 16 residues. Trimming removed 5 bases from V and 0 bases from J, with 14 bases in between. The CDR3 nucleotides read TGTGCCAGCAGCCCGGCCTCGGAGGGTAGCAATCAGCCCCAGCATTTT. It specifies CASSPASEGSNQPQHF.

This clone has only one observation. The V call is TRBV5-1, the J call TRBJ1-4, with 8 bases lining up with TRBD1. Trimming took 3 bases from V and 5 from J; bases not matched to a gene: 6. The CDR3 spans 15 residues. The germline V gene encodes CDR1 SGHRS and CDR2 YFSETQ. The CDR3 DNA reads as TGCGCCAGCAGCTGGAGGACAGGGAGGAATGAAAAACTGTTTTTT. Amino acid sequence: CASSWRTGRNEKLFF.

The CDR3 DNA sequence: TGTGCCAGCTCACTTGGGACAGGGAAAGGAAACACCATATATTTT. It yields the protein CASSLGTGKGNTIYF. The chain combines TRBV18 with TRBJ1-3; 9 bases are a match to TRBD1. Germline CDR1 is KGHSH and CDR2 is LQKENI. V lost 4 bases to trimming and J lost 4 bases; unmatched junction nucleotides: 5. The CDR3 extends over 15 amino acids.

The chain is built from TRBV3-1 (or the pseudogene TRBV3-2) and TRBJ1-1, with D perhaps TRBD1 (6 bases). V shed 3 bases and J shed 5 bases, with 16 bases lying between them. The V gene's germline CDR1 is LGHDT and CDR2 YNNKEL (reference sequence). This CDR3 comprises 15 residues. CDR3 sequence (DNA): TGTGCCAGCAGCCACCCCGGGACACGTAGAACTGAAGCTTTCTTT. Residues: CASSHPGTRRTEAFF.

This sequence joins TRBV7-2 and TRBJ1-6; TRBD1 might be the D (6 bases). The CDR3 is 14 amino acids. The V gene's germline CDR1 is SGHTA and CDR2 FQGNSA. V gave up 3 bases and J gave up 10 bases, with 13 bases separating them. CDR3 loop: CASSFPRGQSPLHF. In DNA form, the CDR3 reads TGTGCCAGCAGCTTCCCCAGGGGCCAATCACCCCTCCACTTT. The complete variable domain, with remaining parts taken from reference TRBV7-2 and TRBJ1-6, reads GAGVSQSPSNKVTEKGKDVELRCDPISGHTALYWYRQSLGQGLEFLIYFQGNSAPDKSGLPSDRFSAERTGGSVSTLTIQRTQQEDSAVYLCASSFPRGQSPLHFGNGTRLTVT.

The chain carries TRBV27 and TRBJ2-3; TRBD2 is a possible D gene (6 bases). Germline V gene lookup returns CDR1 MNHEY and CDR2 SMNVEV (reference sequence). Deletions cut 6 bases from V and 3 bases from J, with 16 bases between. This CDR3 has 15 residues. The CDR3 loop reads CASRLAGLTTDTQYF. CDR3 in DNA: TGTGCCAGCAGGCTGGCGGGACTTACTACAGATACGCAGTATTTT.

The rearrangement uses TRBV7-8 and TRBJ1-6, with D hard to call. Germline lookup yields CDR1 SGHVS and CDR2 FQNEAQ. CDR3 size: 16 residues. V was trimmed by 5 bases and J by 0 bases, leaving 11 bases between them. The CDR3 DNA reads as TGTGCCAGCAGCCCACCGAGGAGCTCCTATAATTCACCCCTCCACTTT. Its translation is CASSPPRSSYNSPLHF.

The CDR3 DNA follows: TGTGCCAGCAGCATGACAGGGGTCTCCTACGAGCAGTACTTC. Amino acid sequence: CASSMTGVSYEQYF. V gene TRBV5-5 combines with J gene TRBJ2-7; 8 bases fit TRBD1. Trimming removed 4 bases from V and 0 bases from J; junction bases left unmatched: 3. Germline CDR1 is SGHKS and CDR2 is YYEKEE (reference sequence). This CDR3 spans 14 amino acids.

The chain is built from TRBV5-4 and TRBJ2-1; 9 nucleotides agree with TRBD1. The V and J ends lost 3 bases and 5 bases, in that order; junction bases with no gene match: 6. Germline lookup yields CDR1 SGHNT and CDR2 YYREEE (reference sequence). CDR3 length: 15 residues. CDR3 in amino acids: CASSSPGQGNNEQFF. CDR3 in DNA: TGTGCCAGCAGCTCTCCGGGACAGGGTAACAATGAGCAGTTCTTC.

CDR3 coding DNA: TGTGCCAGCAGCTTTTTGTTAGCATGGGAGACCCAGTACTTC. It codes for CASSFLLAWETQYF. The rearrangement links TRBV5-6 to TRBJ2-5; no firm D call. The length of the CDR3 is 14 residues. V lost 2 bases and J 5 bases, leaving 13 bases between the germline ends. Germline V gene data show CDR1 as SGHDT and CDR2 as YYEEEE. Supplemented by reference TRBV5-6 and TRBJ2-5, the full variable domain reads DAGVTQSPTHLIKTRGQQVTLRCSPKSGHDTVSWYQQALGQGPQFIFQYYEEEERQRGNFPDRFSGHQFPNYSSELNVNALLLGDSALYLCASSFLLAWETQYFGPGTRLLVL.

V and J are TRBV25-1 and TRBJ1-1; 8 bases line up with TRBD1. The CDR3 is made up of 14 amino acids. Per the germline V gene, CDR1 is MGHDK and CDR2 is SYGVNS. V was clipped by 6 bases and J by 0 bases; unmatched bases: 3. Here the CDR3 DNA reads TGTGCCAGCAGGGGGACAGGCGTGAACACTGAAGCTTTCTTT. Protein sequence: CASRGTGVNTEAFF.